This record covers a single TCR beta chain. Its antigen specificity is not known. No quality values exist for individual bases; no much larger clone is one base distant. The data were obtained in a study of cytomegalovirus exposure and HLA in healthy donors (TCRdb year 2017). Study-wide context: A later analysis indicated that the 90 to 150 validation repertoires were generated on the platform also employed for the 666 repertoires of the first cohort. The aim of the study was to test whether cataloging public T cell receptors could identify signatures of past pathogen exposure. In addition to the first cohort of 500 to 850 subjects, a separate validation cohort of over 90 different subjects was used. To predict cytomegalovirus infection status, the study brought together high-throughput TCR immunosequencing, statistical association of individual TCRs with disease status, and machine learning.

What the study reported, not specific to this receptor: A later analysis had no HLA typing for the validation cohort, so co-occurrence there was scored across all 110 or so repertoires. In a later analysis, TCRs clustered in the first cohort were found to also tend to co-occur in the approximately 120 validation repertoires, with 85% to 95% of cluster scores above 0. Most TCR sequences were seen in very few donors, while some public TCRs were found in many individuals. In vitro tests confirmed that three of the cytomegalovirus-associated TCR beta chains recognize cytomegalovirus antigens. The authors suggested that the approach could potentially be extended to other disease states and immunological phenotypes. The classifier was reported to diagnose cytomegalovirus status with high specificity and sensitivity in both the original and validation cohorts. A total of roughly 160 TCR beta chains were listed by the study as associated with cytomegalovirus.

V sheds 0 bases and J sheds 1 base, leaving 7 bases between their ends. The CDR3 runs 14 amino acids, cysteine and phenylalanine included. The sequence is cut down to CDR3 DNA, 42 bases in frame from base 1. CDR1 and CDR2 are read off the germline V gene as SGDLS and YYNGEE. Library creation used the immunoSEQ multiplex PCR assay. The paper's processing steps were these. A statistical classification framework was built for diagnosing cytomegalovirus status from the catalog of TCR beta chain sequences. The source is immuneACCESS, and TCRdb retained only in-frame sequences with V and J called. Part of the clones is not carried over; for the studies checked, unresolved V genes explain less than half of this, and the remainder is unexplained. The V and J calls and clone size come from that table; D and trimming were worked out from the DNA. Here the sample has some 250,000 clones; approximately 83% occur a single time. The leading ten clones occupy 0.95% to 1.5% of the sample.

The donors belonged to the validation cohort of approximately 130 subjects, which was separate from the 666-subject first cohort. The V gene is TRBV9 and the J gene is TRBJ1-1, with no D gene named confidently. Sequenced sample: PBMCs. This clonotype originated in a woman in her twenties or thirties in good health and CMV-seropositive. The CDR3 loop reads CASSVEGGNTEAFF. The bases read TGTGCCAGCAGCGTAGAGGGAGGGAACACTGAAGCTTTCTTT.